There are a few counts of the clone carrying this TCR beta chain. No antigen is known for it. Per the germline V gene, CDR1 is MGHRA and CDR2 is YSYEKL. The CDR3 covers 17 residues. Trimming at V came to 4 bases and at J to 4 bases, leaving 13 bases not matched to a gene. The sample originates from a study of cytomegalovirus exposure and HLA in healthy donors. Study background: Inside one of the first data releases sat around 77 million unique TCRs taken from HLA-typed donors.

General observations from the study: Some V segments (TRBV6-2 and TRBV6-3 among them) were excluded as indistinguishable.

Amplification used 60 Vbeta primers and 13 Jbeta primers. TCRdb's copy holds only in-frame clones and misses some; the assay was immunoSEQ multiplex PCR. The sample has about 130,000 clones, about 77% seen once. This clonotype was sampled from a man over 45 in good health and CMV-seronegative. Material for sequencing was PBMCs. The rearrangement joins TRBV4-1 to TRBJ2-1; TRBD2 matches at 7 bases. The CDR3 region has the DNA TGCGCCAGCAGCCCGTCAGCACTAGCGCGACGATACAATGAGCAGTTCTTC. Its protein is CASSPSALARRYNEQFF.